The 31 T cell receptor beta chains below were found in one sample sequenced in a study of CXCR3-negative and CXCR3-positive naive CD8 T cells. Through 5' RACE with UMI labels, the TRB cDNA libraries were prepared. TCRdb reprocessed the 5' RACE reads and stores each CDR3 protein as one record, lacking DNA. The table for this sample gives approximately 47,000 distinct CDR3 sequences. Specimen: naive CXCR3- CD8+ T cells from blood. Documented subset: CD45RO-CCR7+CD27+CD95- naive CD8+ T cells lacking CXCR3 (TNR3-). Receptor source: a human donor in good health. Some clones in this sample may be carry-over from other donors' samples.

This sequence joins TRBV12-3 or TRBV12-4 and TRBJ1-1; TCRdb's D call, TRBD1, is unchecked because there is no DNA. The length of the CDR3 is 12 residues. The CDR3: CASSEGGTEAFF.

CDR3: CASSLIQGDEQFF. J is TRBJ2-1 and V is TRBV13; TCRdb returns TRBD1, unconfirmable since there is no DNA. The V gene's germline CDR1 is PRHDT and CDR2 FYEKMQ (reference sequence). The CDR3 length is 13 residues.

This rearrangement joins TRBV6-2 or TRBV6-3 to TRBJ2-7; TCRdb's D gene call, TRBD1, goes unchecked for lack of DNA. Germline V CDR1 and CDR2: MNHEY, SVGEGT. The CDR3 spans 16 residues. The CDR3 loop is CASSYSTRTGEGEQYF.

The CDR3 region is CASSSRTPVGEKLFF. The V call is TRBV28, the J call TRBJ1-4; TCRdb's D gene call, TRBD1, goes unchecked for lack of DNA. Germline V gene data show CDR1 as MDHEN and CDR2 as SYDVKM. This CDR3 contains 15 residues.

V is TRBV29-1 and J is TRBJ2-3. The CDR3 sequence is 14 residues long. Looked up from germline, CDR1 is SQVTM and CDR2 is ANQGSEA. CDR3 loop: CSVGSEYSTDTQYF.

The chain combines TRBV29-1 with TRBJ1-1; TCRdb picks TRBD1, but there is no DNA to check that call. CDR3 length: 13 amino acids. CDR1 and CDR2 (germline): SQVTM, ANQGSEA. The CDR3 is CSVDEGVNTEAFF.

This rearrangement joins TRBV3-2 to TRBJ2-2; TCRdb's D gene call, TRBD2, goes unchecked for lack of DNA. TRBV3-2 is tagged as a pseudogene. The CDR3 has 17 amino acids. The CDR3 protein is CASSQDRKRGKSGELFF.

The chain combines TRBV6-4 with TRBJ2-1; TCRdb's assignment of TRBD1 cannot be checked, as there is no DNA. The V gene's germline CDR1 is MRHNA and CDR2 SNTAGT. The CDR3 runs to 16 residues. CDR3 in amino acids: CASSVQGVESYNEQFF.

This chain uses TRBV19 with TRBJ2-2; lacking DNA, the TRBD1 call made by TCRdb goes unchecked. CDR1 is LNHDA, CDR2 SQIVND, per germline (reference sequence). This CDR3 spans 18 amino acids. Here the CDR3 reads CVSSIVGAGGPNTGELFF.

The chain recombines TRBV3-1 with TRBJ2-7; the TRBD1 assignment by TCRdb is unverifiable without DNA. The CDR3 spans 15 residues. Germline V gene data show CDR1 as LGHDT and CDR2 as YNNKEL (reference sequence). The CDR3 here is CASSQKLRGAYEQYF.

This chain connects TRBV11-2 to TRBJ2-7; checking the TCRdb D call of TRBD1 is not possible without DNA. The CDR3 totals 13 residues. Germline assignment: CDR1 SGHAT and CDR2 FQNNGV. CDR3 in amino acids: CASSLGTVYEQYF.

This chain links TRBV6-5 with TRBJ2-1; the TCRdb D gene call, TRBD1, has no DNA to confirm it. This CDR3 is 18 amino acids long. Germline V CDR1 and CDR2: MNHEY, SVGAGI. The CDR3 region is CASSYPCFPWPSYNEQFF.

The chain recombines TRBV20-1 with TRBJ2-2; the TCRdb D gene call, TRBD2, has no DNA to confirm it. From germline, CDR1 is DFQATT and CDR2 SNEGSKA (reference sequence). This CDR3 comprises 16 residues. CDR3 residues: CSAIASGELNTGELFF.

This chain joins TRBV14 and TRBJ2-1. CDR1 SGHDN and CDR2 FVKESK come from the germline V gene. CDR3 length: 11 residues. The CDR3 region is CASSQTRQQFF.

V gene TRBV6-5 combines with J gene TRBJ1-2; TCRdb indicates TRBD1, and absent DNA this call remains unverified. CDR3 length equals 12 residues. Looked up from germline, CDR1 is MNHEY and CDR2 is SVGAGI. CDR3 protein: CASSYGGYGYTF.

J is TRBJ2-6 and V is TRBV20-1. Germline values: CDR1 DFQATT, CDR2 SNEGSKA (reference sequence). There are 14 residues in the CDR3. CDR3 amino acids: CSANSISGANVLTF.

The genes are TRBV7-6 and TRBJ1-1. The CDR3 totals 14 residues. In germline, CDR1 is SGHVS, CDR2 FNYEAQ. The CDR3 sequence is CASSFLGSDTEAFF.

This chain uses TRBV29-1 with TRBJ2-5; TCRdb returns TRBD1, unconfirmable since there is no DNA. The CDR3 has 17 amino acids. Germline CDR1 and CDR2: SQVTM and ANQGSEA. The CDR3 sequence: CSVPGSGQGHTEETQYF. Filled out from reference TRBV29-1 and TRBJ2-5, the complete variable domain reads SAVISQKPSRDICQRGTSLTIQCQVDSQVTMMFWYRQQPGQSLTLIATANQGSEATYESGFVIDKFPISRPNLTFSTLTVSNMSPEDSSIYLCSVPGSGQGHTEETQYFGPGTRLLVL.

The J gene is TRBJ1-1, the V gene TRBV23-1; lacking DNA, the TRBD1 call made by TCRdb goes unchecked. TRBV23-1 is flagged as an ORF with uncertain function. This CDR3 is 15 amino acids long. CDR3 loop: CASSLRDTTNTEAFF.

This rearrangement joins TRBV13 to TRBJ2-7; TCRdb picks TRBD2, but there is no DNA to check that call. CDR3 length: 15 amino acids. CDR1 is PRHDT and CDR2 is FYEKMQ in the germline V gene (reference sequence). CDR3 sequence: CASSPRRGQAYEQYF.

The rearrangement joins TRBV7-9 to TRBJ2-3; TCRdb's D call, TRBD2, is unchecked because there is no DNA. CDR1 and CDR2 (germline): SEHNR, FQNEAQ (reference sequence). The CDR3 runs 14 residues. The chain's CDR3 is CASGDSGDPDTQYF.

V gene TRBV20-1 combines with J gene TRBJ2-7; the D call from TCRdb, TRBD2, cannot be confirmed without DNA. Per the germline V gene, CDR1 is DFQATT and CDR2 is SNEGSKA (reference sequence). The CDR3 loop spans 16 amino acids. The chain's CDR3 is CSARGPGTSVSYEQYF.

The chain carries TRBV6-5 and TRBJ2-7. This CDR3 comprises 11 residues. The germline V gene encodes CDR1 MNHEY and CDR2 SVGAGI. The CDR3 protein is CASSSTGEQYF.

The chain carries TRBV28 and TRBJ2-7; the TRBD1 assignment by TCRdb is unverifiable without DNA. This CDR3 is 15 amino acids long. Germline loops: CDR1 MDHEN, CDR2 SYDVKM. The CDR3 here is CASRWDRGTFYEQYF.

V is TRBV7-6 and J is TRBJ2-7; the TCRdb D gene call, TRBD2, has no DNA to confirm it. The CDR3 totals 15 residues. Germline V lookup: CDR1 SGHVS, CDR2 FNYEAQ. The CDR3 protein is CASSRTSGRAGEQYF.

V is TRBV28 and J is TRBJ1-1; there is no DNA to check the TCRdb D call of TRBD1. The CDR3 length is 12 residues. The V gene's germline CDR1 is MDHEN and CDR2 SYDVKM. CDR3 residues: CASSPGQDEAFF.

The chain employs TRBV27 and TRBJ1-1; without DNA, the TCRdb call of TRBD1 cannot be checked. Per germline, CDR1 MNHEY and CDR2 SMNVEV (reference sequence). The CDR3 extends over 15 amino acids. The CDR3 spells CASSIHRELDTEAFF.

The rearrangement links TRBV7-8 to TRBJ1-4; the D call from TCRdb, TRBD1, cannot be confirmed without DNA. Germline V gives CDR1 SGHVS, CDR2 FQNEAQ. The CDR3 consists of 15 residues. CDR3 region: CASSFSGGANEKLFF.

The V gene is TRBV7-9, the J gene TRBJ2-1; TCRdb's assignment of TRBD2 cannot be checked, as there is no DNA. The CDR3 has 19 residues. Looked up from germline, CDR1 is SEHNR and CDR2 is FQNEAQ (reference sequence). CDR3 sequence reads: CASSSAGTSGGELWNEQFF.

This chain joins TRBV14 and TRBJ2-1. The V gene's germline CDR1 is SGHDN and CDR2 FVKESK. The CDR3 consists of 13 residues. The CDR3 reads CASSQVTINEQFF.

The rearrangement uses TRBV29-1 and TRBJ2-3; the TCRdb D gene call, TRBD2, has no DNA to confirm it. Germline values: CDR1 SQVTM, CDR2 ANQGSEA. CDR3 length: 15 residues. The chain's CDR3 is CSGLAGGPVTDTQYF.